A selection of T cell receptor beta chains follows, all from one sample in a study of blood T cell repertoires in COVID-19. Produced via immunoSEQ multiplex PCR; TCRdb's table is partial and in-frame only. Among 200,000 to 250,000 clones listed, 80% were seen once. The material sequenced was peripheral blood. These receptors originate from a woman in her sixties or seventies with acute or convalescent COVID-19. The conserved cysteine and the conserved F or W are not part of the CDR3 here. The order of the fields is J gene, V gene, CDR3 protein.

j_call: TRBJ2-7; v_call: TRBV5-8; cdr3_aa: ASSPRLSGDASYEQY
j_call: TRBJ1-5; v_call: TRBV5-1; cdr3_aa: ASSQGGDNQPQH
j_call: TRBJ1-2; v_call: TRBV24-1; cdr3_aa: ATSDSGQVTNYGYT
j_call: TRBJ2-3; v_call: TRBV6-6; cdr3_aa: ASSPGTSYRDTQY
j_call: TRBJ1-2; v_call: TRBV6-5; cdr3_aa: ASRQGGSHDYT
j_call: TRBJ2-6; v_call: TRBV6-2/TRBV6-3; cdr3_aa: ASSIYVGRGGFSGANVLT
j_call: TRBJ2-5; v_call: TRBV27; cdr3_aa: ASSLSRLAGARQETQY
j_call: TRBJ2-7; v_call: TRBV6-2/TRBV6-3; cdr3_aa: ASSRPPGQGYSYEQY
j_call: TRBJ2-5; v_call: TRBV6-5; cdr3_aa: ASSSGTSGTQY
j_call: TRBJ2-6; v_call: TRBV4-2; cdr3_aa: ASSQNVAGRSSGANVLT
j_call: TRBJ2-7; v_call: TRBV5-8; cdr3_aa: ASSTTGTGSDEQY
j_call: TRBJ2-6; v_call: TRBV18; cdr3_aa: ASSPGPFYGPGANVLT
j_call: TRBJ2-5; v_call: TRBV11-3; cdr3_aa: ASSGRAGGGETQY
j_call: TRBJ2-1; v_call: TRBV5-1; cdr3_aa: ASSLDSGGRDRVHNEQF
j_call: TRBJ1-2; v_call: TRBV6-2/TRBV6-3; cdr3_aa: ASSSQGNYGYT
j_call: TRBJ1-6; v_call: TRBV6-2/TRBV6-3; cdr3_aa: ASSVDRGDYNSPLH
j_call: TRBJ1-5; v_call: TRBV20-1; cdr3_aa: SAGGTSSYSNQPQH
j_call: TRBJ1-6; v_call: TRBV3-1/TRBV3-2; cdr3_aa: ASSQGEVTYNSPLH
j_call: TRBJ2-2; v_call: TRBV3-1/TRBV3-2; cdr3_aa: ARRYRQGSTGELF
j_call: TRBJ2-5; v_call: TRBV11-2; cdr3_aa: ASRNSGGAGETQY
j_call: TRBJ2-3; v_call: TRBV5-1; cdr3_aa: ASTTSGNFGDTQY
j_call: TRBJ1-4; v_call: TRBV3-1/TRBV3-2; cdr3_aa: ASSPRFGATNEKLF
j_call: TRBJ1-3; v_call: TRBV5-1; cdr3_aa: ASSLGSVRAGNTIY
j_call: TRBJ1-2; v_call: TRBV19; cdr3_aa: ASSTTRQGGYT
j_call: TRBJ1-1; v_call: TRBV24-1; cdr3_aa: ATAGWTGMNTEAF
j_call: TRBJ1-5; v_call: TRBV4-1; cdr3_aa: ASSQEGQSNQPQH
j_call: TRBJ2-3; v_call: TRBV18; cdr3_aa: ASSPGQGTDTQY
j_call: TRBJ1-1; v_call: TRBV6-5; cdr3_aa: ASSTGGRKTEAF
j_call: TRBJ1-6; v_call: TRBV19; cdr3_aa: ASRPPPGQGYNSPLH
j_call: TRBJ2-5; v_call: TRBV21-1; cdr3_aa: ASGLGGTQY
j_call: TRBJ2-7; v_call: TRBV7-2; cdr3_aa: ASSRGYSGGPYEQY
j_call: TRBJ2-7; v_call: TRBV7-8; cdr3_aa: ASSSTGTSYEQY
j_call: TRBJ1-1; v_call: TRBV19; cdr3_aa: ASSPKTGSLTGTEAF
j_call: TRBJ1-5; v_call: TRBV19; cdr3_aa: ASSIGGGGNQPQH